This T cell receptor (beta chain) originates from a study of T cells in Graves' hyperthyroidism and ophthalmopathy. Between the trimmed V and J ends, which lost 6 bases and 1 base, there was a span of 10 bases. Germline loops: CDR1 MDHEN, CDR2 SYDVKM. The CDR3 is 13 amino acids. Ten or more counts support this clonotype. It was RNA transcripts that yielded the amplified TCR beta CDR3 regions. The primer set for the first-round RT-PCR of the TCR CDR3 was HTBI. TCRdb re-analysed the multiplex PCR reads in MiXCR, keeping a single row per CDR3 protein. The table has some 570,000 distinct CDR3 sequences, under 20% seen once.

The sequence derives from a woman aged 18-30 years with Graves' ophthalmopathy. V gene TRBV28 combines with J gene TRBJ2-7, with D possibly matching TRBD2 (6 bases). The source material was blood. Here the CDR3 reads CASSDRESYEQYF. Written as DNA, the CDR3 is TGTGCCAGCAGCGACCGGGAGTCCTACGAGCAGTACTTC. The variable domain in full, completed from reference TRBV28 and TRBJ2-7, reads DVKVTQSSRYLVKRTGEKVFLECVQDMDHENMFWYRQDPGLGLRLIYFSYDVKMKEKGDIPEGYSVSREKKERFSLILESASTNQTSMYLCASSDRESYEQYFGPGTRLTVT.